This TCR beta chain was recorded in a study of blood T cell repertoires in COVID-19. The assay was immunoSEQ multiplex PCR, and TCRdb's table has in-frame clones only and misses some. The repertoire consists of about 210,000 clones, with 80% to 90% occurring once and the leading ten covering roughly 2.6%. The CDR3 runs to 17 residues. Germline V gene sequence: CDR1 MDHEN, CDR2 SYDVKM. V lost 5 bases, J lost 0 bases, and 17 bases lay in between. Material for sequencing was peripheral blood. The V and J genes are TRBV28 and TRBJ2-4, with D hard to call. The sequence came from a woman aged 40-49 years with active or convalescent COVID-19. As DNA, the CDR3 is TGTGCCAGCAGTCCGAGGTCGGGTAGGCTAGCCAAAAACATTCAGTACTTC. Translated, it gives CASSPRSGRLAKNIQYF.